A selection of T cell receptor beta chains follows, all from one sample in a study of T cell changes during pregnancy in multiple sclerosis. Profiled with immunoSEQ multiplex PCR; TCRdb holds only in-frame clones, not every one. The sample includes about 120,000 clones, 93% of them seen just once. The specimen comprised peripheral blood, sampled before pregnancy. These receptors were collected from a female donor with multiple sclerosis, enrolled in a pregnancy study. Both conserved end residues are part of each CDR3. D genes are given only for firm matches. Clone sizes are given selectively: once, few, many, or a class where the clone is expanded.

V gene: TRBV27
D gene: TRBD2
J gene: TRBJ2-5
clone size: -
CDR3 protein: CASSLAAGGAQYF
CDR3 DNA: TGTGCCAGCAGTTTAGCAGCGGGAGGGGCCCAGTACTTC

V gene: TRBV30
D gene: TRBD1
J gene: TRBJ2-3
clone size: -
CDR3 protein: CAWSGTDTDTQYF
CDR3 DNA: TGTGCCTGGAGCGGGACAGACACAGATACGCAGTATTTT

V gene: TRBV5-1
D gene: TRBD1
J gene: TRBJ1-3
clone size: -
CDR3 protein: CASSSDRGRGNTIYF
CDR3 DNA: TGCGCCAGCAGCTCTGACAGGGGGAGAGGAAACACCATATATTTT

V gene: TRBV6-5
D gene: TRBD2
J gene: TRBJ2-7
clone size: once
CDR3 protein: CASSPTSGSLYEQYF
CDR3 DNA: TGTGCCAGCAGTCCTACTAGCGGGAGTCTCTACGAGCAGTACTTC

V gene: TRBV2
D gene: TRBD2
J gene: TRBJ2-3
clone size: -
CDR3 protein: CATLTSGITDTQYF
CDR3 DNA: TGTGCCACCTTAACTAGCGGGATCACAGATACGCAGTATTTT

V gene: TRBV11-2
D gene: TRBD2
J gene: TRBJ2-3
clone size: -
CDR3 protein: CASSLDGSGAQYF
CDR3 DNA: TGTGCCAGCAGCTTAGATGGTAGCGGGGCGCAGTATTTT

V gene: TRBV5-1
D gene: TRBD1
J gene: TRBJ1-1
clone size: -
CDR3 protein: CASSPGTGGETEAFF
CDR3 DNA: TGCGCCAGCAGCCCCGGGACAGGGGGCGAAACTGAAGCTTTCTTT

V gene: TRBV5-1
D gene: TRBD1
J gene: TRBJ2-5
clone size: -
CDR3 protein: CASSLGDRGLYQETQYF
CDR3 DNA: TGCGCCAGCAGCTTGGGGGACAGGGGCTTGTACCAAGAGACCCAGTACTTC

V gene: TRBV7-3
D gene: TRBD2
J gene: TRBJ2-3
clone size: -
CDR3 protein: CASSLGTSGDTQYF
CDR3 DNA: TGTGCCAGCAGCCTCGGGACTAGTGGGGATACGCAGTATTTT

V gene: TRBV19
D gene: TRBD1
J gene: TRBJ1-2
clone size: -
CDR3 protein: CASSGDRGKSGYTF
CDR3 DNA: TGTGCCAGTAGTGGAGACAGGGGCAAATCTGGCTACACCTTC

V gene: TRBV5-6
D gene: TRBD1
J gene: TRBJ2-5
clone size: once
CDR3 protein: CASSIPGTGGLETQYF
CDR3 DNA: TGTGCCAGCAGTATACCCGGGACAGGGGGCTTGGAGACCCAGTACTTC

V gene: TRBV7-8
D gene: -
J gene: TRBJ2-2
clone size: -
CDR3 protein: CASSPWGGGGLNTGELFF
CDR3 DNA: TGTGCCAGCAGCCCCTGGGGAGGAGGGGGCCTCAACACCGGGGAGCTGTTTTTT

V gene: TRBV6-6
D gene: TRBD1
J gene: TRBJ1-4
clone size: -
CDR3 protein: CASRTRTGATNEKLFF
CDR3 DNA: TGTGCCAGCAGGACGAGGACAGGGGCAACTAATGAAAAACTGTTTTTT

V gene: TRBV9
D gene: -
J gene: TRBJ1-2
clone size: -
CDR3 protein: CASSTRQGSYTF
CDR3 DNA: TGTGCCAGCAGCACCCGACAAGGCAGCTACACCTTC

V gene: TRBV7-9
D gene: -
J gene: TRBJ1-6
clone size: -
CDR3 protein: CASSRGLNGSPLHF
CDR3 DNA: TGTGCCAGCAGCCGCGGATTGAACGGATCACCCCTCCACTTC

V gene: TRBV6-1
D gene: -
J gene: TRBJ2-3
clone size: -
CDR3 protein: CASERYSSTDTQYF
CDR3 DNA: TGTGCCAGTGAGCGGTACTCTAGCACAGATACGCAGTATTTT

V gene: TRBV19
D gene: TRBD1
J gene: TRBJ2-5
clone size: -
CDR3 protein: CASSLGQGVGETQYF
CDR3 DNA: TGTGCCAGTAGCCTGGGACAGGGGGTAGGGGAGACCCAGTACTTC

V gene: TRBV5-5
D gene: TRBD2
J gene: TRBJ2-1
clone size: -
CDR3 protein: CASSLVAGGNEQFF
CDR3 DNA: TGTGCCAGCAGCTTGGTAGCGGGAGGGAATGAGCAGTTCTTC

V gene: TRBV6-1
D gene: -
J gene: TRBJ1-5
clone size: -
CDR3 protein: CASSEGGGRLNQPQHF
CDR3 DNA: TGTGCCAGCAGTGAAGGGGGGGGGCGGCTCAATCAGCCCCAGCATTTT

V gene: TRBV5-1
D gene: TRBD1
J gene: TRBJ2-3
clone size: once
CDR3 protein: CASSLAGGGTDTQYF
CDR3 DNA: TGCGCCAGCAGCTTGGCAGGGGGCGGCACAGATACGCAGTATTTT

V gene: TRBV7-3
D gene: -
J gene: TRBJ1-1
clone size: -
CDR3 protein: CASGRLTTVNTEAFF
CDR3 DNA: TGTGCCAGCGGGAGGTTGACGACGGTGAACACTGAAGCTTTCTTT

V gene: TRBV11-3
D gene: -
J gene: TRBJ1-1
clone size: -
CDR3 protein: CASSAGPNEEAFF
CDR3 DNA: TGTGCCAGCAGCGCGGGACCCAATGAGGAAGCTTTCTTT